This T cell receptor beta chain was found in a study of T cells in Graves' hyperthyroidism and ophthalmopathy. Across the whole study: Peripheral blood was obtained at initial diagnosis, preceding any treatment.

Each ophthalmopathy patient scored at least 3 on the Clinical Activity Score and at least 4 on NOSPECS grade, with duration under 3 months. Around 10 ml fresh peripheral blood yielded the PBMCs. Regions amplified from RNA transcripts were the TCR beta CDR3 regions. HTBI primers were used for first-round RT-PCR of the TCR CDR3. Each CDR3 protein is one row after TCRdb ran MiXCR on the multiplex PCR reads. The sample includes fewer than 450,000 distinct CDR3 sequences, around 15% seen only once; the top ten take over 25%. This CDR3 has 15 amino acids. The V gene's germline CDR1 is PRHDT and CDR2 FYEKMQ (reference sequence). V gave up 2 bases and J gave up 3 bases; unmatched junction bases: 5. This clonotype was counted many times.

Sequencing used blood. This receptor was obtained from a man aged 50 or older with Graves' ophthalmopathy. The V and J genes are TRBV13 and TRBJ1-1, with 8 bases identical to TRBD1. The chain's CDR3 is CASSLFQGAYTEAFF. The CDR3 DNA sequence: TGTGCCAGCAGCTTATTTCAGGGGGCGTACACTGAAGCTTTCTTT.